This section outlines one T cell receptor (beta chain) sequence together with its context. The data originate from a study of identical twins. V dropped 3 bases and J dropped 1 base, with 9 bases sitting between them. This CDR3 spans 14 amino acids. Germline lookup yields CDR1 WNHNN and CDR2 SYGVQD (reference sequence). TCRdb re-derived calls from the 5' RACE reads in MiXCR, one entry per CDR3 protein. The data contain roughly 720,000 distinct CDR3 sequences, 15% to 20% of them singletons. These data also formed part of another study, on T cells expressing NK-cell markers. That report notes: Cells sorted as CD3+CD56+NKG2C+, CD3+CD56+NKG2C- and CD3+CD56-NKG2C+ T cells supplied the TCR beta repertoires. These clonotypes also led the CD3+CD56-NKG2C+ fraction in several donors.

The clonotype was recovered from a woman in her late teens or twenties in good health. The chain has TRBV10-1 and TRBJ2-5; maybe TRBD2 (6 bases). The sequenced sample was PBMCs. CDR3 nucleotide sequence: TGCGCCAGCAGTGACGGGGGTCTCCAAGAGACCCAGTACTTC. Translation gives CASSDGGLQETQYF.